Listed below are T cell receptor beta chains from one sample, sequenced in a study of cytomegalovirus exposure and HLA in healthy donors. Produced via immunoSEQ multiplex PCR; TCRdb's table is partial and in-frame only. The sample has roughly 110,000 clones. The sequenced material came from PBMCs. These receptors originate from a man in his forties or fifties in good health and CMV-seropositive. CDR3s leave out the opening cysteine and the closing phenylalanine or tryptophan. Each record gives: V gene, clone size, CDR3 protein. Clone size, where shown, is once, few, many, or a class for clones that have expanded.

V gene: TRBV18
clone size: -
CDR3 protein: ASSPPTLAGVSRREQF

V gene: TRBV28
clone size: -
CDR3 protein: ASSLGQVNEKLF

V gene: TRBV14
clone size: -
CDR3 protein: ASSPGANQPQH

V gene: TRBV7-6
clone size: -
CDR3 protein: ASSLNTGTGTDTQY

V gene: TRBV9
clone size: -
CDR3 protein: ASSVEAGVNTEAF

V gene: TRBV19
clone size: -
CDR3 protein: ASTPKGAKGYT

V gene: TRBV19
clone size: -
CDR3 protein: ASSPGQGRRETQY

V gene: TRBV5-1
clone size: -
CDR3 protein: ASTSGGFYEQF

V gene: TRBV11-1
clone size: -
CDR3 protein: ASSLEVTSADEQY

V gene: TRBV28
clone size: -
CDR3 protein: ASSKPTGIDEQY

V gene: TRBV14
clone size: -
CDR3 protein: ASPLYIY

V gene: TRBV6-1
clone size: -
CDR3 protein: ASSTTGAGTEAF

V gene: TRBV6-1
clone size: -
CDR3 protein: ASSVSGTSGKYEQF

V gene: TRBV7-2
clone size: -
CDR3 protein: ASSSFGTGGTNYGYT

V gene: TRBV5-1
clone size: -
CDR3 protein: ASSLMQNSYNSPLH

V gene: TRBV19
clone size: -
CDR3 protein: ASSIGQNYQPQH

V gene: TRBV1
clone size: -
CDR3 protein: TSSQNSVTYNEQF

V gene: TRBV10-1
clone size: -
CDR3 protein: ASSETTGGREAF

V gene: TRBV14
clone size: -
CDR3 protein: ASSQVVGLFYGYT

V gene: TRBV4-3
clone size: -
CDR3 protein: ASSQLHRVGQPQH

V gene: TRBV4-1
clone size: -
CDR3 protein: ASSLGLAETYEQY

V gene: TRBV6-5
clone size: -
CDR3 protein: ASSYMASGANTQY

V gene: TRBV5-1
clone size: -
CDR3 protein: ASSWDGRASTGELF

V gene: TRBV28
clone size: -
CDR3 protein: ASSGRDRGRLDTQY

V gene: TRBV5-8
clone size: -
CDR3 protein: ASSFRGMNEQY

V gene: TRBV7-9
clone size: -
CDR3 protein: ASSPSLTGPWETQY

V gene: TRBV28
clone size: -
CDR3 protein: ASSPPEWEVADTQY

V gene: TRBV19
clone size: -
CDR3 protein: ASSFWGGTEAF

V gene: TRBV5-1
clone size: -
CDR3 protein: ASSLVPGDTQY

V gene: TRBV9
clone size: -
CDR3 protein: ASSVVLSTDTQY

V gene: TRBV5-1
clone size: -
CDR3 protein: ASSSLAGVIGELF

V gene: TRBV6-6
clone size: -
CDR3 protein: ASPSPLRTGNTEAF

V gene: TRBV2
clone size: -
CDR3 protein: ASGGVGTDTQY

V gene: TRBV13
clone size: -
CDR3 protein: ASSSGTRFEQY

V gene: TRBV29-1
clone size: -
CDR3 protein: SVEGDSVGYNEQF

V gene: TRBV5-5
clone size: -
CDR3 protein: ASSPLTSGSSYEQY

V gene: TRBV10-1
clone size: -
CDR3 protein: ASSEHRGRLSPLEQY

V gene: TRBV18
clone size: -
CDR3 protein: ASSVGQQNTEAF

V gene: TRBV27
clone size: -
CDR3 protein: ASRGEMEAF

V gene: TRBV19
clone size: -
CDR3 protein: ASSTGQGSYNEQF

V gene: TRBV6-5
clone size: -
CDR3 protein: ASRQAGGPEEQY

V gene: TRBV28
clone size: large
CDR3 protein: ASRPGQGAGYEQY

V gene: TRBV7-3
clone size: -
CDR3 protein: ASSLRGRDDEQF

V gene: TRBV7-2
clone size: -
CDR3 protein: ASSPLTSGRIGEQF

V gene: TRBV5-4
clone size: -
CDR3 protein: ASSLVGAGLNGYT

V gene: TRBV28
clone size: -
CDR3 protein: ASSSAGGPVKEQY

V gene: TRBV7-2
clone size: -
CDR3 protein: ASSLDRGSGEQY

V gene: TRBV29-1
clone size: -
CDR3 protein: SVPTGTGDGYT

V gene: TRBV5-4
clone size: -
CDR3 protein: ASSRGLAGESEY

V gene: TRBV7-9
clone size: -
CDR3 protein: ASSPPGGSGELF

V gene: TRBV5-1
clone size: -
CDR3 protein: ASSLPSAGAGTDTQY

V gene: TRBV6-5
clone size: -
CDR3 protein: ASSYSTASSYEQY

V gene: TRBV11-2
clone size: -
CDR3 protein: ASSLVLVPTQY

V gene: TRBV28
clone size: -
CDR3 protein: ASSLIGTGGSRVTEAF

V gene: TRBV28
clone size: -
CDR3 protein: ASDRGRFTEQF

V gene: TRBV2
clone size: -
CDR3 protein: ASNADRYSYNEQF

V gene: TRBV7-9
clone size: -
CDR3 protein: ASSLRADTGELF

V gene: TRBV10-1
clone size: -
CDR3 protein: ASSESRRMNTEAF

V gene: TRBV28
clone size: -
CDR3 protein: ASSLTNTDTQY

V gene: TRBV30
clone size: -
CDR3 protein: AWARQEAYEQY